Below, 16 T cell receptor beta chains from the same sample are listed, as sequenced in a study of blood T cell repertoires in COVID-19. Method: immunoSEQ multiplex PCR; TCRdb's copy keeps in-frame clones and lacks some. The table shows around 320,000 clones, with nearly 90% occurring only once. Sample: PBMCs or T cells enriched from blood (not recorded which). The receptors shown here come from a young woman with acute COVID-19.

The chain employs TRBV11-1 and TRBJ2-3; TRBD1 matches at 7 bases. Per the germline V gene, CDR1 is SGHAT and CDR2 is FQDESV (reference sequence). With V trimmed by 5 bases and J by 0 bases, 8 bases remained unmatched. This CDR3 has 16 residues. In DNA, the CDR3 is TGTGCCAGCAGCAACCGACAGGGTACTAGCACAGATACGCAGTATTTT. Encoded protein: CASSNRQGTSTDTQYF.

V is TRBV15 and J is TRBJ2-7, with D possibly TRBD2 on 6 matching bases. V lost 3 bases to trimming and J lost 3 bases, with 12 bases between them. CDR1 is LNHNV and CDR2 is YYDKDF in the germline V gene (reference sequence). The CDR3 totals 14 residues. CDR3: CATSSPPTSYEQYF. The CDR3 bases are TGTGCCACCAGCAGCCCCCCGACTAGCTACGAGCAGTACTTC.

In DNA, the CDR3 is TGTGCCAGCAGCGAAGGGGACAGGGCCGGTGCTGGAAACACCATATATTTT. As protein: CASSEGDRAGAGNTIYF. The V gene is TRBV7-9, the J gene TRBJ1-3; 9 nucleotides line up with TRBD1. The CDR3 is 17 amino acids. Unmatched junction bases numbered 10, after V lost 5 bases and J lost 2 bases. CDR1 SEHNR and CDR2 FQNEAQ come from the germline V gene (reference sequence).

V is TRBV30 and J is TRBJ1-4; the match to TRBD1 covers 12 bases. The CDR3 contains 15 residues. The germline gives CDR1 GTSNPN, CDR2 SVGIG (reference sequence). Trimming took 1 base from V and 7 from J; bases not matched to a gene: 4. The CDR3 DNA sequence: TGTGCCTGGAGTGGGGGACAGGGGGCCGGTGAAAAACTGTTTTTT. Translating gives CAWSGGQGAGEKLFF.

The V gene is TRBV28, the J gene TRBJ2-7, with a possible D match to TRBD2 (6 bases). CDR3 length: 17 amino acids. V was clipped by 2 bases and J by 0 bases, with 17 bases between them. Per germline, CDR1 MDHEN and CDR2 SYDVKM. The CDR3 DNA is TGTGCCAGCAGTTTACTCTGGACGGGAGCCCCCTCCTACGAGCAGTACTTC. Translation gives CASSLLWTGAPSYEQYF.

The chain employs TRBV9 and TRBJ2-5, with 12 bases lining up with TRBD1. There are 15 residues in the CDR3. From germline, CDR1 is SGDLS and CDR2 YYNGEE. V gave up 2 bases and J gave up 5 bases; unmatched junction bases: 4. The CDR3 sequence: CASSVGTGGRETQYF. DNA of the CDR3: TGTGCCAGCAGCGTGGGGACAGGGGGCCGGGAGACCCAGTACTTC.

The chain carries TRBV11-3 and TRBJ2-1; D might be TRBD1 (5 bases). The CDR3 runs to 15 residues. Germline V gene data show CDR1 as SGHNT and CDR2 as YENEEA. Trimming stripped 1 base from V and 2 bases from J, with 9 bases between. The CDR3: CASSLAGSTYNEQFF. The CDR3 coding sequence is TGTGCCAGCAGCTTAGCAGGGTCCACCTACAATGAGCAGTTCTTC.

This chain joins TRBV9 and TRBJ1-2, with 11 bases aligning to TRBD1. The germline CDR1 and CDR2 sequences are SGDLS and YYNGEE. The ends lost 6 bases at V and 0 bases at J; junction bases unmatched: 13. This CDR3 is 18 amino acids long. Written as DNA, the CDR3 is TGTGCCAGCACCCGTAGAGTGGGACAGGGGGTACCTAACTATGGCTACACCTTC. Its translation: CASTRRVGQGVPNYGYTF.

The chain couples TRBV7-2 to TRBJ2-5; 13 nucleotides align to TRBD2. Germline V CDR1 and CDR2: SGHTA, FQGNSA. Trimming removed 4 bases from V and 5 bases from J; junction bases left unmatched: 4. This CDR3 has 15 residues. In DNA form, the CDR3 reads TGTGCCAGCAGCTGGACTAGCGGGAGTGGGGAGACCCAGTACTTC. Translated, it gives CASSWTSGSGETQYF.

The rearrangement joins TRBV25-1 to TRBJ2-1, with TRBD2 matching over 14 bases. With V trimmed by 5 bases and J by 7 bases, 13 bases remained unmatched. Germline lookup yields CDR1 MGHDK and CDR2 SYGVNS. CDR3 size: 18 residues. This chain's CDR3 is CASSSGTSGSPVLNEQFF. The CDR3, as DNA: TGTGCCAGCAGTAGCGGGACTAGCGGGAGCCCTGTTTTGAATGAGCAGTTCTTC.

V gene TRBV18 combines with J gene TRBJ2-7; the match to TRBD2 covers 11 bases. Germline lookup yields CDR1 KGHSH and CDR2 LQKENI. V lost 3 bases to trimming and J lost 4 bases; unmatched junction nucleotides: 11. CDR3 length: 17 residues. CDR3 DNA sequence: TGTGCCAGCTCACCCCTGGGACTAGCGGCTGGGGGATACGAGCAGTACTTC. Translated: CASSPLGLAAGGYEQYF. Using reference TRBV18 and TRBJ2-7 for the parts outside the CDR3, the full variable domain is NAGVMQNPRHLVRRRGQEARLRCSPMKGHSHVYWYRQLPEEGLKFMVYLQKENIIDESGMPKERFSAEFPKEGPSILRIQQVVRGDSAAYFCASSPLGLAAGGYEQYFGPGTRLTVT.

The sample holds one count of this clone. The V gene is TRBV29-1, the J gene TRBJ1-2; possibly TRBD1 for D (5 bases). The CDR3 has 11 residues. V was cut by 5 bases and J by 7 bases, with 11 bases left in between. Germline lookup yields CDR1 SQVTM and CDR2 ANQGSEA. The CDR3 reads CSVQPGGGYTF. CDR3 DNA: TGCAGCGTTCAGCCCGGGGGTGGCTACACCTTC.

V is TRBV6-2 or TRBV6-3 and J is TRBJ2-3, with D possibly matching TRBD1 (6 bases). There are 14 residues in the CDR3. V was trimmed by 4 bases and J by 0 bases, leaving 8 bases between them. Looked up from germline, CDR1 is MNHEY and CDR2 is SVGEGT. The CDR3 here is CASSSGASTDTQYF. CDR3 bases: TGTGCCAGCAGTTCAGGGGCCAGCACAGATACGCAGTATTTT.

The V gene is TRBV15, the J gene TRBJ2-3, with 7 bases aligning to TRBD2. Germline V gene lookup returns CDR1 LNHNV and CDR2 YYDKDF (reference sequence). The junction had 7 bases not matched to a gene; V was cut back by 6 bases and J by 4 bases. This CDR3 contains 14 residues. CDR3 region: CATRRLAGSDTQYF. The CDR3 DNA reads TGTGCCACCAGGAGACTAGCCGGCTCAGATACGCAGTATTTT.

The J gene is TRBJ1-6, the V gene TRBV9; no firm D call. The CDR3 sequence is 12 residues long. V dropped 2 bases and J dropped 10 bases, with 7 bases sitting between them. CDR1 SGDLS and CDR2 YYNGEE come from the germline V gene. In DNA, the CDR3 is TGTGCCAGCAGCGTCGACTCATCACCCCTCCACTTT. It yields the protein CASSVDSSPLHF.

The CDR3 sequence is CASSDLDGSSYNSPLHF. CDR3 sequence (DNA): TGTGCCAGCAGTGACCTCGACGGGAGCTCCTATAATTCACCCCTCCACTTT. The chain links TRBV25-1 to TRBJ1-6, with no clear D. Trimming shortened V by 3 bases and J by 0 bases, and 12 bases separated the two germline ends. In germline, CDR1 is MGHDK, CDR2 SYGVNS. The CDR3 is made up of 17 amino acids.